This T cell receptor (beta chain) was documented in a study of T cells in localized non-small cell lung cancer. Only in-frame clones appear in the TCRdb table, and some are missing; sequencing was by immunoSEQ multiplex PCR. The sample holds fewer than 90,000 clones, 84% seen once. As to this clone: The target antigen is unknown.

Germline assignment: CDR1 SGHTA and CDR2 FQGNSA. With 5 bases removed from V and 7 bases from J, the gap between germline ends came to 17 bases. This CDR3 is built from 14 residues. Whole-study results and caveats: Out of the top 100 tumor clones, a median roughly 52 were seen in adjacent lung. Heterogeneity remains possible because sequencing was limited to only one tumor region. Compared with tumor, uninvolved adjacent lung displayed greater T cell clonality, ranking highest overall.

The gene calls are TRBV7-2 and TRBJ1-2; D is unresolved. The sequencing used peripheral blood, collected before any cancer treatment. The TCR originated in a man between 40 and 75 years old with stage I lung adenocarcinoma. This CDR3 reads CASSPPSRVIGYTF. DNA of the CDR3: TGTGCCAGCAGCCCGCCTTCTCGGGTGATTGGCTACACCTTC.